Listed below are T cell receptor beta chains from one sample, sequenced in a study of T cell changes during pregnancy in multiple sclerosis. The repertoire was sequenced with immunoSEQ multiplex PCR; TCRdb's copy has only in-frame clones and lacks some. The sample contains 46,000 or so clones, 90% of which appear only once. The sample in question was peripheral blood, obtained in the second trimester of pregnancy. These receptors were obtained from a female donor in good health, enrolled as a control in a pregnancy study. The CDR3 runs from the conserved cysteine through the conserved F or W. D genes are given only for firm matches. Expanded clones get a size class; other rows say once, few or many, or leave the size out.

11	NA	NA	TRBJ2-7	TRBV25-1	TGTGCCAGCAGTGACTTTAACGAGCAGTACTTC	CASSDFNEQYF
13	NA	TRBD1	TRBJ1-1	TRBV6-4	TGTGCCAGCAAAGGACAGGGGAACACTGAAGCTTTCTTT	CASKGQGNTEAFF
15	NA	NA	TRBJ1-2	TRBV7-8	TGTGCCAGCAGCGAGTACAGCACGACTAACTATGGCTACACCTTC	CASSEYSTTNYGYTF
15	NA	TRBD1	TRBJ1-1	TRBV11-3	TGTGCCAGCAGCCGTCCTACAGGGGCCAACACTGAAGCTTTCTTT	CASSRPTGANTEAFF
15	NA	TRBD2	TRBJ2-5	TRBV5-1	TGCGCCAGCGGCCCCTTAGAGCGGGGGGGAGAGACCCAGTACTTC	CASGPLERGGETQYF
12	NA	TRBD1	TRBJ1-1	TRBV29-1	TGCAGCACAGGACAGGGTAGCACTGAAGCTTTCTTT	CSTGQGSTEAFF
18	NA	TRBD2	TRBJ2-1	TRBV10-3	TGTGCCATCAGTGAGTCTCGGGCGGGAGGGACGGCCTACAATGAGCAGTTCTTC	CAISESRAGGTAYNEQFF
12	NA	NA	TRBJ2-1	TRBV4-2	TGTGCCAGCAGCCAGGCCGGACAAGAGGCGTTCTTC	CASSQAGQEAFF
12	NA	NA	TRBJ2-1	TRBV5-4	TGTGCCAGCGCGAGTATCTACAATGAGCAGTTCTTC	CASASIYNEQFF
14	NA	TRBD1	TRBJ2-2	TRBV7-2	TGTGCCAGCAGCCCACAGGGGACAGCCGGGGAGCTGTTTTTT	CASSPQGTAGELFF
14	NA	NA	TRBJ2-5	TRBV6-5	TGTGCCAGCAGTTACTCGTACAGACAAGAGACCCAGTACTTC	CASSYSYRQETQYF
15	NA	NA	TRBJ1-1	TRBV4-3	TGCGCCAGCAGCCAAGTAATCCGGGAAGACACTGAAGCTTTCTTT	CASSQVIREDTEAFF
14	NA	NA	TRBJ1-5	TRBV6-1	TGTGCCAGCAGTGAAGGACAGGCTCCTCAGCCCCAGCATTTT	CASSEGQAPQPQHF
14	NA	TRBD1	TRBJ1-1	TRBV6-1	TGTGCCAGCAGGGCGGGACAGGGGACCACTGAAGCTTTCTTT	CASRAGQGTTEAFF
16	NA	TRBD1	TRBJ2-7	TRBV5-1	TGCGCCAGCAGCTTCGGGATAGGGACAGGGTTTGACGAGCAGTACTTC	CASSFGIGTGFDEQYF
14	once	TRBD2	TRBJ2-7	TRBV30	TGTGCCTGGAGTATGTTAAGCGGGGCCTACGAGCAGTACTTC	CAWSMLSGAYEQYF
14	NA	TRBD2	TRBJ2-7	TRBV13	TGTGCCAGCAGCTTAGGCGGGAGGGTCTACGAGCAGTACTTC	CASSLGGRVYEQYF
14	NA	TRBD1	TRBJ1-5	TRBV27	TGTGCCAGCAGTCCTTGGACAGGGGGGCAGGCCCAGCATTTT	CASSPWTGGQAQHF
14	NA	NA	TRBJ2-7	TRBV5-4	TGTGCCAGCAGCCTCCGACTAGAACTGAACGAGCAGTACTTC	CASSLRLELNEQYF
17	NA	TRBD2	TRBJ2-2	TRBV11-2	TGTGCCAGCAGCTTAGCCAGGGAGGGACGAAACACCGGGGAGCTGTTTTTT	CASSLAREGRNTGELFF
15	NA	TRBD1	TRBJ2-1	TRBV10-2	TGCGCCAGCAGTGACCCGGGACAGAAGTACAATGAGCAGTTCTTC	CASSDPGQKYNEQFF
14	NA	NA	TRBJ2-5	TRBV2	TGTGCCAGCAACCTGCTCTTGACTGAGGAGACCCAGTACTTC	CASNLLLTEETQYF
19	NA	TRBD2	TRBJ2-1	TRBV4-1	TGCGCCAGCAGCCTCCCCGGGACTAGCGGGCCTTACTCCTACAATGAGCAGTTCTTC	CASSLPGTSGPYSYNEQFF
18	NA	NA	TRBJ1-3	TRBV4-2	TGTGCCAGCAGCCAAAATACCATCGGCAGGTCCTCTGGAAACACCATATATTTT	CASSQNTIGRSSGNTIYF
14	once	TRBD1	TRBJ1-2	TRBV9	TGTGCCAGCAGCGGGGCGGGACAGAGCTATGGCTACACCTTC	CASSGAGQSYGYTF
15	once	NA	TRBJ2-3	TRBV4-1	TGCGCCAGCAGCCCCGTGGCCAGCGGCACAGATACGCAGTATTTT	CASSPVASGTDTQYF
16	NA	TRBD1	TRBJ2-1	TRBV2	TGTGCCAGCAGTCGACAGGGGGCCTGGTCCTACAATGAGCAGTTCTTC	CASSRQGAWSYNEQFF
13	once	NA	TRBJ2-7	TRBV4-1	TGCGCCAGCAGGGCAAGCGGAGGATACGAGCAGTACTTC	CASRASGGYEQYF
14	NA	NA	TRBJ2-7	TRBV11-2	TGTGCCAGCAGCTTAAGACCGGGATCCTACGAGCAGTACTTC	CASSLRPGSYEQYF
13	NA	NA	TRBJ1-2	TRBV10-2	TGCGCCAGCAGTGAGGTTCCTCAGGATGGCTACACCTTC	CASSEVPQDGYTF
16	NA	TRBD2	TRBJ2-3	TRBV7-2	TGTGCCAGCAGCTCTTTTAGCGGGAGAGGCACAGATACGCAGTATTTT	CASSSFSGRGTDTQYF
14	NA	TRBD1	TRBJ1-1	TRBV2	TGTGCCAGCAGCCCCGACAGGGGCTACACTGAAGCTTTCTTT	CASSPDRGYTEAFF
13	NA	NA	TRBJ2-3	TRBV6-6	TGTGCCAGCGAACGGGGGGCGGCAGATACGCAGTATTTT	CASERGAADTQYF
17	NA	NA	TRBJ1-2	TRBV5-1	TGCGCCAGCAGCCCAGGTGGGGGGGCGTTCCTTATGAAAGGCTACACCTTC	CASSPGGGAFLMKGYTF
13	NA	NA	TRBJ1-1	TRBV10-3	TGTGCCATCCGAGCCGACATGAACACTGAAGCTTTCTTT	CAIRADMNTEAFF